This paragraph covers one T cell receptor beta chain sequence. This CDR3 has 12 amino acids. Germline V gives CDR1 SQVTM, CDR2 ANQGSEA. The junction had 3 bases not matched to a gene; V was cut back by 7 bases and J by 4 bases. RNA, once extracted, was reverse transcribed into cDNA for use as the sequencing template. Sequenced by immunoSEQ multiplex PCR; TCRdb stores in-frame clones only, minus some. Among under 350,000 clones listed, 58% were seen once. Regarding treatment: oral pan-JAK inhibitor, 5-10 mg twice daily. These data come from a study of CD8+ T cells in alopecia areata. The genes are TRBV29-1 and TRBJ2-2, with 7 bases lining up with TRBD1. Sequencing was performed on CD4+ T cells sorted from blood, taken at week 24, from a patient treated with tofacitinib. The clonotype was recovered from a human donor with alopecia areata. The CDR3 is CSAGGSTGELFF. In nucleotides, the CDR3 is TGCAGCGCAGGGGGATCCACCGGGGAGCTGTTTTTT.